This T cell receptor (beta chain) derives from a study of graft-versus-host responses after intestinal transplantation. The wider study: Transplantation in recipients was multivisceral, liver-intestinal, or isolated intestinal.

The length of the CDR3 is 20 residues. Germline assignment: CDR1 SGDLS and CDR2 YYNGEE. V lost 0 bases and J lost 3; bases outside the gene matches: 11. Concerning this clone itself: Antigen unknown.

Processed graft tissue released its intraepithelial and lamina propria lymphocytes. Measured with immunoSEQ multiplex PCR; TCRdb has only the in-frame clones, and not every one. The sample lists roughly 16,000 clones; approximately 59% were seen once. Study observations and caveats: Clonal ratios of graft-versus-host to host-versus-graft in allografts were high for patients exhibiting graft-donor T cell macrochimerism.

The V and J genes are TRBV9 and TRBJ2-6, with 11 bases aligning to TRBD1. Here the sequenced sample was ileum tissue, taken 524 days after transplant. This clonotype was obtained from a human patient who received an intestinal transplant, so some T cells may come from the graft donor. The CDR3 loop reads CASSVVVGQGASLGANVLTF. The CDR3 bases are TGTGCCAGCAGCGTAGTTGTCGGACAGGGGGCTTCCCTTGGGGCCAACGTCCTGACTTTC.